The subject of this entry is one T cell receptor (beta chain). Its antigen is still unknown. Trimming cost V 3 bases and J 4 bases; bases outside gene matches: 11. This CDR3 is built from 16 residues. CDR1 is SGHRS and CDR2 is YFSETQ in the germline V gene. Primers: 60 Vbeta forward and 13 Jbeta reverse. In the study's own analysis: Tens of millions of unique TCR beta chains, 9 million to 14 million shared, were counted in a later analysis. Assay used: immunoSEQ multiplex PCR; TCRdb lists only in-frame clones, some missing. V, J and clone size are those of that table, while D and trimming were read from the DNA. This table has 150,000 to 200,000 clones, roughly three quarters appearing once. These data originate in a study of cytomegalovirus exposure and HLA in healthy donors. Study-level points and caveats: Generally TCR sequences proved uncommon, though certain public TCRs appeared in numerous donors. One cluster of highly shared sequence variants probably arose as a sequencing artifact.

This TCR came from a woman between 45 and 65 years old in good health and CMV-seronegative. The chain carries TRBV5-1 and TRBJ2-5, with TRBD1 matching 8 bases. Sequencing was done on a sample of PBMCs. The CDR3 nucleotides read TGCGCCAGCAGCTCCAGAGGGCAGGGGGCAAGAGAGACCCAGTACTTC. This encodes CASSSRGQGARETQYF.